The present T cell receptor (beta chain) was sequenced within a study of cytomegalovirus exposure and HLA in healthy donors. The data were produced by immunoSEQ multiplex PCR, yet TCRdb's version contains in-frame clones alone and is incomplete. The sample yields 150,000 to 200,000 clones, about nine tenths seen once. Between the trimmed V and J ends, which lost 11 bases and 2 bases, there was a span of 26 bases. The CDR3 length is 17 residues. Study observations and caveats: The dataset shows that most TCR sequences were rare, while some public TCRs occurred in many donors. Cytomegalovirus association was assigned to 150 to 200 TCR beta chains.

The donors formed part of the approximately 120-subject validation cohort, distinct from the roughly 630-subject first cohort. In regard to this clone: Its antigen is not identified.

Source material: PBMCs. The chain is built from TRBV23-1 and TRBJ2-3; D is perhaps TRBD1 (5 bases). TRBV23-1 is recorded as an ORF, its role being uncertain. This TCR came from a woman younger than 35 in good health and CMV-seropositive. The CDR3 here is CAVPGGSRGPHTDTQYF. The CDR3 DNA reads TGCGCCGTGCCAGGCGGTAGTAGGGGCCCACACACAGATACGCAGTATTTT.